The 32 T cell receptor beta chains reported below all come from one sample, sequenced in a study of blood T cells in healthy people across ages. PCR was performed a second time for about 7 to 11 cycles using a sample-barcoded 5' primer and a J-beta primer mix. TCRdb passed the 5' RACE reads through MiXCR, listing each CDR3 protein once. The repertoire holds approximately 820,000 distinct CDR3 sequences, with about 42% as singletons. Source material: blood. These TCRs come from a man aged 55 to 69 in good health.

This clonotype was counted only a few times. This chain links TRBV7-9 with TRBJ2-3; 8 bases line up with TRBD2. Germline CDR1 and CDR2: SEHNR and FQNEAQ (reference sequence). The CDR3 consists of 16 residues. V trimming: 5 bases; J trimming: 0 bases; junction bases outside the gene matches: 7. CDR3 bases: TGTGCCAGCAGCCCTACCGGGACTAGGAGCACAGATACGCAGTATTTT. It translates to CASSPTGTRSTDTQYF.

V gene TRBV6-6 combines with J gene TRBJ1-2; 8 nucleotides match TRBD1. Germline V gene data show CDR1 as MNHNY and CDR2 as SVGAGI (reference sequence). The CDR3 has 14 amino acids. V lost 5 bases and J lost 7; bases outside the gene matches: 9. Here the CDR3 reads CASSPGQGGSGYTF. The DNA of the CDR3 is TGTGCCAGCAGTCCCGGACAGGGAGGAAGTGGCTACACCTTC.

This clonotype was counted a few times. The J gene is TRBJ1-1, the V gene TRBV29-1; D is unresolved. Germline V gene data show CDR1 as SQVTM and CDR2 as ANQGSEA. V dropped 7 bases and J dropped 4 bases, with 13 bases sitting between them. The CDR3 runs 12 residues. In nucleotides, the CDR3 is TGCAGCGCCGCGAGGTCCGGCACTGAAGCTTTCTTT. Translation: CSAARSGTEAFF. Supplemented by reference TRBV29-1 and TRBJ1-1, the full variable domain reads SAVISQKPSRDICQRGTSLTIQCQVDSQVTMMFWYRQQPGQSLTLIATANQGSEATYESGFVIDKFPISRPNLTFSTLTVSNMSPEDSSIYLCSAARSGTEAFFGQGTRLTVV.

V usage is TRBV2 and J usage is TRBJ2-3, with D possibly TRBD2 on 5 matching bases. CDR3 size: 16 residues. V dropped 0 bases and J dropped 0 bases, with 10 bases sitting between them. Germline CDR1 reads SNHLY; CDR2 reads FYNNEI. As DNA, the CDR3 is TGTGCCAGCAGTGAAGCGGGAGCAACTAGCACAGATACGCAGTATTTT. Its protein is CASSEAGATSTDTQYF.

The genes are TRBV20-1 and TRBJ2-3; the D is unclear. The CDR3 has 13 residues. The V and J ends lost 6 bases and 3 bases respectively, with 13 bases between them. Germline V gives CDR1 DFQATT, CDR2 SNEGSKA (reference sequence). CDR3 in amino acids: CSARVRATDTQYF. Here the CDR3 DNA reads TGCAGTGCCCGAGTTAGGGCGACAGATACGCAGTATTTT.

This chain uses TRBV18 with TRBJ2-5; D is perhaps TRBD1 or TRBD2 (5 bases each). Germline V gene lookup returns CDR1 KGHSH and CDR2 LQKENI. CDR3 length equals 14 residues. The germline V and J ends were trimmed by 5 bases and 2 bases, with 12 bases remaining between them. The CDR3 DNA follows: TGTGCCAGCTCATCGGGACGGAAACAAGAGACCCAGTACTTC. This encodes CASSSGRKQETQYF.

This clonotype has more than one count but fewer than ten. The chain combines TRBV29-1 with TRBJ2-1; D is unresolved. Germline-derived CDR1 and CDR2 are SQVTM and ANQGSEA. The CDR3 is 15 residues long. V shed 6 bases and J shed 4 bases, with 19 bases lying between them. The CDR3 protein is CSVLTKSWDYNEQFF. The CDR3 DNA reads TGCAGCGTCCTAACCAAGAGTTGGGATTACAATGAGCAGTTCTTC.

This chain links TRBV3-1 with TRBJ1-2, with a possible D match to TRBD1 (6 bases). Trimming pared 3 bases from V and 6 bases from J, leaving 14 bases between. Germline CDR1 LGHDT, CDR2 YNNKEL (reference sequence). The CDR3 runs to 14 residues. Here the CDR3 reads CASSHSGARNGYTF. The CDR3 DNA reads TGTGCCAGCAGCCATTCGGGGGCGCGGAATGGCTACACCTTC.

The CDR3 reads CASSGGQGAFNYEQYF. In nucleotides, the CDR3 is TGTGCCAGCAGTGGAGGACAGGGGGCCTTTAACTACGAGCAGTACTTC. This chain uses TRBV3-1 with TRBJ2-7; TRBD1 aligns across 11 bases. The V segment lost 6 bases and the J segment 3 bases; nucleotides outside the gene matches: 10. CDR1 and CDR2 from the germline V gene are LGHDT and YNNKEL (reference sequence). This CDR3 spans 16 amino acids.

V and J are TRBV20-1 and TRBJ2-4; maybe TRBD2 (6 bases). V shed 5 bases and J shed 11 bases, with 22 bases lying between them. This CDR3 has 14 residues. Germline V gives CDR1 DFQATT, CDR2 SNEGSKA (reference sequence). CDR3 residues: CSALLASPSMVQYF. In DNA, the CDR3 is TGCAGTGCTCTCCTAGCGTCGCCCAGTATGGTTCAGTACTTC.

This clonotype was counted a few times. CDR3 nucleotide sequence: TGTGCCAGCAGCTTAGCTGCCGGGGCCAACTATGGCTACACCTTC. Translating it yields CASSLAAGANYGYTF. The chain is built from TRBV7-6 and TRBJ1-2; a weak D match, TRBD1 (5 bases). Trimming stripped 0 bases from V and 2 bases from J, with 10 bases between. CDR1 is SGHVS and CDR2 is FNYEAQ in the germline V gene. This CDR3 comprises 15 residues. Filled out from reference TRBV7-6 and TRBJ1-2, the complete variable domain reads GAGVSQSPRYKVTKRGQDVALRCDPISGHVSLYWYRQALGQGPEFLTYFNYEAQQDKSGLPNDRFSAERPEGSISTLTIQRTEQRDSAMYRCASSLAAGANYGYTFGSGTRLTVV.

This chain links TRBV12-3 or TRBV12-4 with TRBJ2-1; TRBD2 matches at 9 bases. The J call may be in error: the DNA end matches TRBJ2-7 better. CDR3 length: 15 amino acids. Here the CDR3 DNA reads TGTGCCAGCAGTTTAAGTAGCGGGGGATACAATGAGCAGTACTTC. This codes for CASSLSSGGYNEQYF.

The rearrangement joins TRBV6-2 or TRBV6-3 to TRBJ2-5; D not certain. Looked up from germline, CDR1 is MNHEY and CDR2 is SVGEGT. There are 12 residues in the CDR3. The germline V and J ends were trimmed by 5 bases and 6 bases, with 10 bases remaining between them. CDR3 sequence reads: CASSTEGKTQYF. The DNA of the CDR3 is TGTGCCAGCAGTACAGAAGGAAAGACCCAGTACTTC.

The chain joins TRBV4-2 to TRBJ1-4; TRBD1 matches 9 bases. V lost 1 base to trimming and J lost 7 bases; unmatched junction nucleotides: 4. The CDR3 totals 15 residues. CDR1 is LGHNA and CDR2 is YNFKEQ in the germline V gene. This CDR3 reads CASSQATGGGEKLFF. CDR3 bases: TGTGCCAGCAGCCAAGCGACAGGGGGTGGTGAAAAACTGTTTTTT.

This chain uses TRBV20-1 with TRBJ1-4; D gene unclear. The CDR3 is 15 amino acids. Deletions cut 0 bases from V and 0 bases from J, with 8 bases between. Germline lookup yields CDR1 DFQATT and CDR2 SNEGSKA (reference sequence). CDR3 sequence reads: CSAREVGATNEKLFF. The CDR3 bases are TGCAGTGCTAGAGAGGTGGGCGCAACTAATGAAAAACTGTTTTTT.

This clonotype showed up many times. The chain recombines TRBV6-5 with TRBJ2-7; D gene uncertain. The CDR3 runs to 13 residues. From germline, CDR1 is MNHEY and CDR2 SVGAGI. V was shortened by 2 bases and J by 1 base, with 6 bases between the two germline ends. CDR3 sequence reads: CASSYLPSYEQYF. The CDR3 DNA reads TGTGCCAGCAGTTACCTTCCGTCCTACGAGCAGTACTTC.

Only a few counts were recorded for this clonotype. The CDR3 loop is CASSIGGGGNIQYF. DNA of the CDR3: TGTGCCAGCAGTATAGGGGGTGGGGGAAACATTCAGTACTTC. The J gene is TRBJ2-4, the V gene TRBV25-1, with D perhaps matching TRBD1 (6 bases). The V and J ends lost 5 bases and 6 bases respectively, with 14 bases between them. Germline CDR1 MGHDK, CDR2 SYGVNS. The CDR3 has 14 residues.

This chain connects TRBV27 to TRBJ2-1; the D gene is possibly TRBD1 (6 bases). CDR3 length: 17 amino acids. CDR1 is MNHEY and CDR2 is SMNVEV in the germline V gene (reference sequence). The V gene lost 7 bases and the J gene lost 2 bases, with 21 bases spanning the gap. The CDR3 nucleotides are TGTGCCAGCACCCCTCGCCCGTTCAGGGACACCTACAATGAGCAGTTCTTC. It is translated as CASTPRPFRDTYNEQFF.

V usage is TRBV28 and J usage is TRBJ1-2, with a tentative D call TRBD1 (6 bases). Germline V CDR1 and CDR2: MDHEN, SYDVKM. The CDR3 runs to 11 residues. V gave up 8 bases and J gave up 8 bases, with 12 bases separating them. The CDR3 nucleotides are TGTGCCAGCTCCGCCAGGGGCGGCTACACCTTC. It codes for CASSARGGYTF.

Only a few counts were recorded for this clonotype. J is TRBJ1-1 and V is TRBV12-3 or TRBV12-4; D perhaps matches TRBD1 (5 bases). The CDR3 spans 16 residues. Trimming shortened V by 0 bases and J by 4 bases, and 15 bases separated the two germline ends. This CDR3 is CASSLAPSGGVTEAFF. CDR3 coding DNA: TGTGCCAGCAGTTTAGCTCCCAGCGGGGGAGTCACTGAAGCTTTCTTT.

This clonotype was counted between two and nine times. V gene TRBV7-8 combines with J gene TRBJ1-4; no definite D call. Germline-derived CDR1 and CDR2 are SGHVS and FQNEAQ. The CDR3 spans 16 residues. V dropped 4 bases and J dropped 0 bases, with 12 bases sitting between them. The CDR3 sequence: CASSSLDISTNEKLFF. The CDR3 nucleotides read TGTGCCAGCAGCTCCCTAGACATATCAACTAATGAAAAACTGTTTTTT.

This sequence joins TRBV2 and TRBJ2-2, with D perhaps matching TRBD2 (6 bases). The CDR3 loop spans 15 amino acids. V lost 4 bases and J 4 bases, leaving 13 bases between the germline ends. Germline CDR1 SNHLY, CDR2 FYNNEI. As DNA, the CDR3 is TGTGCCAGCAGTGTAGGACTACCGCCCACCGGGGAGCTGTTTTTT. This sequence encodes CASSVGLPPTGELFF. Filled out from reference TRBV2 and TRBJ2-2, the complete variable domain reads EPEVTQTPSHQVTQMGQEVILRCVPISNHLYFYWYRQILGQKVEFLVSFYNNEISEKSEIFDDQFSVERPDGSNFTLKIRSTKLEDSAMYFCASSVGLPPTGELFFGEGSRLTVL.

V usage is TRBV12-3 or TRBV12-4 and J usage is TRBJ2-1; 13 nucleotides match TRBD2. V lost 5 bases, J lost 7 bases, and 5 bases stayed unmatched. The CDR3 spans 15 residues. CDR3 DNA: TGTGCCAGCAGTCCGGGACTAGCGGGGCTTAATGAGCAGTTCTTC. Residues: CASSPGLAGLNEQFF.

In this sample, this clonotype turned up a few times. V gene TRBV18 combines with J gene TRBJ2-5; D gene uncertain. The V end lost 3 bases, the J end lost 4 bases, and 12 bases lay between the germline ends. Germline CDR1 reads KGHSH; CDR2 reads LQKENI. The CDR3 contains 14 residues. This CDR3 is CASSPLEAVETQYF. CDR3 DNA: TGTGCCAGCTCACCCTTAGAGGCTGTAGAGACCCAGTACTTC.

CDR3 nucleotides: TGTGCCAGCTCACCACGGGCCAAGGACTATGGCTACACCTTC. Its translation: CASSPRAKDYGYTF. The chain carries TRBV18 and TRBJ1-2, with no clear D. The CDR3 sequence is 14 residues long. Germline lookup yields CDR1 KGHSH and CDR2 LQKENI. With 1 base removed from V and 3 bases from J, the gap between germline ends came to 9 bases.

This rearrangement joins TRBV4-2 to TRBJ2-2; no firm D call. The CDR3 length is 14 residues. V was clipped by 6 bases and J by 1 base, with 9 bases between them. Germline CDR1 and CDR2: LGHNA and YNFKEQ. The CDR3 sequence: CASRDQMNTGELFF. CDR3 DNA: TGTGCCAGCAGGGACCAGATGAACACCGGGGAGCTGTTTTTT.

V and J are TRBV7-2 and TRBJ2-3; 7 positions agree with TRBD2. The CDR3 is 17 amino acids. Losses at the gene ends were 2 bases for V and 2 bases for J; bases not matched to a gene: 10. Germline CDR1 reads SGHTA; CDR2 reads FQGNSA. In DNA, the CDR3 is TGTGCCAGCAGCTTAACTGCCCTGGCGGGGGACACAGATACGCAGTATTTT. This translates into CASSLTALAGDTDTQYF. The complete variable domain, with remaining parts taken from reference TRBV7-2 and TRBJ2-3, reads GAGVSQSPSNKVTEKGKDVELRCDPISGHTALYWYRQSLGQGLEFLIYFQGNSAPDKSGLPSDRFSAERTGGSVSTLTIQRTQQEDSAVYLCASSLTALAGDTDTQYFGPGTRLTVL.

This clonotype was counted between two and nine times. CDR3 region: CASSFPSGQAIPSSGANVLTF. The CDR3 DNA is TGTGCCAGCAGCTTCCCTTCTGGACAGGCTATTCCCTCGTCTGGGGCCAACGTCCTGACTTTC. The genes are TRBV11-1 and TRBJ2-6; 7 nucleotides align to TRBD1. The CDR3 totals 21 residues. Germline V lookup: CDR1 SGHAT, CDR2 FQDESV (reference sequence). Unmatched junction bases numbered 18, after V lost 3 bases and J lost 1 base.

The chain uses TRBV9 and TRBJ2-5, with 11 bases matching TRBD2. The DNA end is a closer match to TRBJ2-7, so the J assignment may be wrong. Germline CDR1 reads SGDLS; CDR2 reads YYNGEE. The length of the CDR3 is 18 residues. CDR3 DNA sequence: TGTGCCAGCAGCGTAGGGAGTAGCGGGGGGGTATTCGCCTACGAGCAGTACTTC. The encoded protein is CASSVGSSGGVFAYEQYF.

The V call is TRBV12-3 or TRBV12-4, the J call TRBJ2-3; TRBD2 matches 7 bases. This CDR3 comprises 16 residues. After removal of 4 bases from V and 2 bases from J, the junction contained 9 bases not matched to a gene. CDR3 DNA sequence: TGTGCCAGCAGTTCATGGGCGGGGACTACCACAGATACGCAGTATTTT. Protein sequence: CASSSWAGTTTDTQYF.

V usage is TRBV6-5 and J usage is TRBJ1-4, with 10 bases that match TRBD1. The germline CDR1 and CDR2 sequences are MNHEY and SVGAGI. The length of the CDR3 is 14 residues. V lost 6 bases to trimming and J lost 5 bases; unmatched junction nucleotides: 3. CDR3 bases: TGTGCCAGCAGACCGGGACAGGGGAATGAAAAACTGTTTTTT. Translating it yields CASRPGQGNEKLFF.

The table lists this clonotype with a few counts. At one end, the junction sequence differs from germline, possibly due to a read error. The J gene is TRBJ2-7, the V gene TRBV12-5; the match to TRBD1 covers 8 bases. CDR3 size: 13 residues. Germline V gene data show CDR1 as LGHNT and CDR2 as FRNRAP. CDR3 nucleotide sequence: TGTGCTAGCCAATGGGACAGGCCCTACGCGCAGTACTTC. This sequence encodes CASQWDRPYAQYF.